These T cell receptor beta chains were read from a single sample in a study of blood T cells in healthy people across ages. From the 5' RACE reads, TCRdb called clonotypes with MiXCR, one entry per CDR3 protein. The sample lists over a million distinct CDR3 sequences, around 39% occurring once. Sequenced: blood. The receptors were sampled from a woman aged 18-29 years in good health. Each CDR3 is given with its conserved first and last residue. A D gene is named only where the DNA matches it firmly. Some rows have no size entry. The others give once, few or many, or a class for an expanded clone.

J	V	size	D	DNA	CDR3
TRBJ2-3	TRBV6-1	few	TRBD2	TGTGCCAGCAGTGAGGCAGCGGGGGCCGAAGATACGCAGTATTTT	CASSEAAGAEDTQYF
TRBJ2-1	TRBV3-1	-	TRBD2	TGTGCCAGCGAGAGGCGGGAGTATTCCTACAATGAGCAGTTCTTC	CASERREYSYNEQFF
TRBJ1-1	TRBV12-3/TRBV12-4	-	-	TGTGCCAGCACTATAACCTTAGGGGTCGCCACTGAGGCTTTCTTT	CASTITLGVATEAFF
TRBJ2-2	TRBV29-1	-	TRBD1	TGCAGCGTTGAAGACTGGACAGGGACCACCGGGGAGCTGTTTTTT	CSVEDWTGTTGELFF
TRBJ1-1	TRBV6-2/TRBV6-3	-	-	TGTGCCAGCAGGGGGGGTGACAGGAACACTGAAGCTTTCTTT	CASRGGDRNTEAFF
TRBJ2-7	TRBV18	-	TRBD1	TGTGCCAGCTCACCGGTCGGGACAGGGGGTTGGCACGAGCAGTACTTC	CASSPVGTGGWHEQYF
TRBJ2-7	TRBV7-2	few	TRBD1	TGTGCCAGCAGCACACAGGGGGCGCTGACCCTATTACAGTACTTC	CASSTQGALTLLQYF
TRBJ2-1	TRBV5-1	many	TRBD2	TGTGCCAGCAGCTTAGCGGGAGTATCCTACAATGAGCAGTTCTTC	CASSLAGVSYNEQFF
TRBJ1-4	TRBV4-1	once	TRBD1	TGCGCCAGCAGCCAAGGGACAGGGACTAATGAAAAACTGTTTTTT	CASSQGTGTNEKLFF
TRBJ2-7	TRBV6-5	once	TRBD2	TGTGCCAGCAACGCCGGACTAGCCCTTAGCGGATACGAGCAGTACTTC	CASNAGLALSGYEQYF
TRBJ1-4	TRBV15	few	TRBD1	TGTGCCACCAGCAGAGATCGGGGACAGGGGGAAAAACTGTTTTTT	CATSRDRGQGEKLFF